These 28 T cell receptor beta chains came from one sample sequenced in a study of cytomegalovirus exposure and HLA in healthy donors. PCR was performed using 60 Vbeta and 13 Jbeta primers. This table comes from immunoSEQ multiplex PCR, and its TCRdb copy is limited to in-frame clones, with some not included. The table has under 150,000 clones, about four fifths seen once; the top ten hold 5% to 8%. Input material: PBMCs. Receptors were obtained from a woman aged 40 to 50 in good health and CMV-seropositive.

This sequence joins TRBV4-2 and TRBJ1-1; D is unresolved. The germline CDR1 and CDR2 sequences are LGHNA and YNFKEQ. V was shortened by 1 base and J by 4 bases, with 10 bases between the two germline ends. This CDR3 comprises 14 residues. In DNA, the CDR3 is TGTGCCAGCAGCCAAGTAGAAGGAGGCACTGAAGCTTTCTTT. Amino acid sequence: CASSQVEGGTEAFF.

The CDR3 reads CASSSLSGRVQGTQYF. The CDR3 DNA sequence: TGTGCCAGCAGCTCCCTTAGCGGGAGGGTCCAGGGGACCCAGTACTTC. The chain uses TRBV11-2 and TRBJ2-5, with TRBD2 matching over 11 bases. CDR3 length: 16 amino acids. CDR1 and CDR2 (germline): SGHAT, FQNNGV. V lost 4 bases to trimming and J lost 7 bases; unmatched junction nucleotides: 11.

The chain links TRBV19 to TRBJ1-5, with unresolved D. The V gene's germline CDR1 is LNHDA and CDR2 SQIVND (reference sequence). V lost 5 bases, J lost 5 bases, and 16 bases lay in between. The CDR3 loop spans 15 amino acids. CDR3 region: CASSSDRSSDQPQHF. CDR3 DNA sequence: TGTGCCAGTAGTTCCGACCGGAGTAGTGATCAGCCCCAGCATTTT.

J is TRBJ2-7 and V is TRBV28, with 10 bases matching TRBD2. With V trimmed by 7 bases and J by 2 bases, 5 bases remained unmatched. The germline CDR1 and CDR2 sequences are MDHEN and SYDVKM. The CDR3 runs to 14 residues. CDR3 nucleotides: TGTGCCAGCAATCTAGCGGGAGTACCCTACGAGCAGTACTTC. Protein sequence: CASNLAGVPYEQYF.

The chain recombines TRBV30 with TRBJ1-1; tentatively, D is TRBD1 (5 bases). Trimming took 0 bases from V and 5 from J, leaving 10 bases between them. This CDR3 has 13 residues. Per germline, CDR1 GTSNPN and CDR2 SVGIG (reference sequence). Here the CDR3 reads CAWSVQEGTEAFF. Written as DNA, the CDR3 is TGTGCCTGGAGTGTTCAGGAGGGGACTGAAGCTTTCTTT.

V usage is TRBV7-9 and J usage is TRBJ2-1; D call uncertain. The ends were cut back, 4 bases at V and 6 bases at J, with 7 bases in the middle. Germline V lookup: CDR1 SEHNR, CDR2 FQNEAQ (reference sequence). The CDR3 sequence is 12 residues long. The CDR3 DNA is TGTGCCAGCAGCTCCCGCGGCAATGAGCAGTTCTTC. Translation gives CASSSRGNEQFF.

The V gene is TRBV11-2, the J gene TRBJ2-1; 9 bases match TRBD2. The CDR3 contains 17 residues. Germline values: CDR1 SGHAT, CDR2 FQNNGV. Trimming cost V 6 bases and J 5 bases; bases outside gene matches: 14. CDR3 sequence reads: CASRTLPAGGPDNEQFF. As DNA, the CDR3 is TGTGCCAGCAGGACCCTACCGGCGGGAGGGCCAGACAATGAGCAGTTCTTC.

The chain has TRBV5-1 and TRBJ2-2; 7 bases line up with TRBD2. Germline values: CDR1 SGHRS, CDR2 YFSETQ. The CDR3 is made up of 13 amino acids. The V and J ends lost 7 bases and 1 base, in that order; junction bases with no gene match: 1. In DNA form, the CDR3 reads TGCGCCAGCGAGCGGGAGAACACCGGGGAGCTGTTTTTT. It translates to CASERENTGELFF. The full variable domain, rest sourced from reference TRBV5-1 and TRBJ2-2, is KAGVTQTPRYLIKTRGQQVTLSCSPISGHRSVSWYQQTPGQGLQFLFEYFSETQRNKGNFPGRFSGRQFSNSRSEMNVSTLELGDSALYLCASERENTGELFFGEGSRLTVL.

The chain joins TRBV7-2 to TRBJ1-5; D ambiguous. This CDR3 comprises 15 residues. V was shortened by 0 bases and J by 3 bases, with 9 bases between the two germline ends. CDR1 and CDR2 (germline): SGHTA, FQGNSA. The CDR3 here is CASSLAHTANQPQHF. Here the CDR3 DNA reads TGTGCCAGCAGCTTAGCGCATACAGCCAATCAGCCCCAGCATTTT.

The chain carries TRBV5-4 and TRBJ2-5; TRBD2 aligns across 11 bases. The CDR3 is made up of 15 amino acids. The J segment lost 5 bases and the V segment lost 2 bases, leaving 5 bases of the junction unmatched. Germline values: CDR1 SGHNT, CDR2 YYREEE (reference sequence). For the CDR3, the DNA is TGTGCCAGCAGCTTACTAGCGGGAGATTCGGAGACCCAGTACTTC. Its translation: CASSLLAGDSETQYF.

This chain connects TRBV2 to TRBJ2-4; maybe TRBD1 (6 bases). Germline V gene lookup returns CDR1 SNHLY and CDR2 FYNNEI. Trimming stripped 6 bases from V and 6 bases from J, with 12 bases between. The CDR3 has 13 residues. The DNA for the CDR3 is TGTGCCAGCAGGACAGGAGGAAGAAACATTCAGTACTTC. Its protein product is CASRTGGRNIQYF.

V is TRBV15 and J is TRBJ2-3; a possible D gene is TRBD2 (7 bases). Trimming cost V 8 bases and J 4 bases, with 19 bases left between them. The CDR3 runs to 15 residues. Germline values: CDR1 LNHNV, CDR2 YYDKDF (reference sequence). The CDR3 protein is CATGSGTIMADTQYF. CDR3 DNA: TGTGCCACCGGGAGCGGGACAATCATGGCAGATACGCAGTATTTT.

The chain links TRBV5-1 to TRBJ2-7; D might be TRBD2 (6 bases). Trimming cost V 2 bases and J 0 bases, with 9 bases left between them. The germline V gene encodes CDR1 SGHRS and CDR2 YFSETQ. This CDR3 has 14 amino acids. CDR3 nucleotides: TGCGCCAGCAGCTTTGGGCGGGGCTCCTACGAGCAGTACTTC. This gives the protein CASSFGRGSYEQYF. Full variable domain (rest looked up from reference TRBV5-1 and TRBJ2-7): KAGVTQTPRYLIKTRGQQVTLSCSPISGHRSVSWYQQTPGQGLQFLFEYFSETQRNKGNFPGRFSGRQFSNSRSEMNVSTLELGDSALYLCASSFGRGSYEQYFGPGTRLTVT.

The chain links TRBV7-9 to TRBJ1-2; TRBD1 matches at 9 bases. The CDR3 length is 14 residues. Germline V CDR1 and CDR2: SEHNR, FQNEAQ (reference sequence). Unmatched junction bases numbered 8, after V lost 8 bases and J lost 4 bases. The CDR3 is CASGRTGGVYGYTF. In nucleotides, the CDR3 is TGTGCCAGCGGACGTACAGGGGGCGTCTATGGCTACACCTTC.

V usage is TRBV28 and J usage is TRBJ1-1; tentatively, D is TRBD1 (5 bases). Trimming cost V 5 bases and J 0 bases, with 16 bases left between them. Germline values: CDR1 MDHEN, CDR2 SYDVKM. The CDR3 is 16 amino acids. For the CDR3, the DNA is TGTGCCAGCAGTCCCCCTCGGGGGAATATGAACACTGAAGCTTTCTTT. Translating it yields CASSPPRGNMNTEAFF. Full variable domain (remainder filled in from reference TRBV28 and TRBJ1-1): DVKVTQSSRYLVKRTGEKVFLECVQDMDHENMFWYRQDPGLGLRLIYFSYDVKMKEKGDIPEGYSVSREKKERFSLILESASTNQTSMYLCASSPPRGNMNTEAFFGQGTRLTVV.

This clone was counted only a few times. The chain links TRBV11-2 to TRBJ2-7; D remains ambiguous. Trimming stripped 3 bases from V and 5 bases from J, with 8 bases between. This CDR3 region has 12 residues. Germline V CDR1 and CDR2: SGHAT, FQNNGV. This chain's CDR3 is CASSFSADEQYF. CDR3 bases: TGTGCCAGCAGCTTTTCTGCGGACGAGCAGTACTTC. Drawing the rest from reference TRBV11-2 and TRBJ2-7, the complete variable domain is EAGVAQSPRYKIIEKRQSVAFWCNPISGHATLYWYQQILGQGPKLLIQFQNNGVVDDSQLPKDRFSAERLKGVDSTLKIQPAKLEDSAVYLCASSFSADEQYFGPGTRLTVT.

CDR3: CASRASGSIDEQFF. The CDR3 DNA sequence: TGTGCCAGCAGGGCTAGCGGGAGTATCGATGAGCAGTTCTTC. The V and J genes are TRBV6-5 and TRBJ2-1; 10 bases fit TRBD2. The CDR3 is 14 residues long. The junction had 7 bases not matched to a gene; V was cut back by 6 bases and J by 8 bases. Germline-derived CDR1 and CDR2 are MNHEY and SVGAGI.

V is TRBV5-5 and J is TRBJ2-1; no firm D call. Germline values: CDR1 SGHKS, CDR2 YYEKEE (reference sequence). With 4 bases removed from V and 7 bases from J, the gap between germline ends came to 12 bases. CDR3 length: 13 residues. The CDR3 loop is CASSQYTKNEQFF. The CDR3 region has the DNA TGTGCCAGCAGCCAATACACTAAAAATGAGCAGTTCTTC. Complete variable domain (other parts from reference TRBV5-5 and TRBJ2-1): DAGVTQSPTHLIKTRGQQVTLRCSPISGHKSVSWYQQVLGQGPQFIFQYYEKEERGRGNFPDRFSARQFPNYSSELNVNALLLGDSALYLCASSQYTKNEQFFGPGTRLTVL.

The J gene is TRBJ2-7, the V gene TRBV6-7; D is unclear. TRBV6-7 is classed as an ORF, of uncertain function. The CDR3 loop spans 18 amino acids. The V end was cut by 7 bases, the J end by 0 bases, with 25 bases between. The CDR3 loop is CASTLPPLLAISSYEQYF. CDR3 sequence (DNA): TGTGCCAGCACCCTCCCCCCCCTTTTAGCCATAAGCTCCTACGAGCAGTACTTC.

The table lists this clone with a count of one. V gene TRBV28 combines with J gene TRBJ1-5, with D possibly matching TRBD1 (6 bases). The V end lost 7 bases, the J end lost 6 bases, and 19 bases lay between the germline ends. The CDR3 consists of 15 residues. Looked up from germline, CDR1 is MDHEN and CDR2 is SYDVKM. For the CDR3, the DNA is TGTGCCAGCACCGACGGAACAGGGCTAGGTCAGCCCCAGCATTTT. Translation: CASTDGTGLGQPQHF.

The chain recombines TRBV7-9 with TRBJ1-1; TRBD1 matches at 7 bases. The germline V gene has CDR1 SEHNR and CDR2 FQNEAQ (reference sequence). The length of the CDR3 is 15 residues. Losses at the gene ends were 3 bases for V and 4 bases for J; bases not matched to a gene: 8. CDR3 DNA: TGTGCCAGCAGCTTTGCAGGGGGGATAGGCACTGAAGCTTTCTTT. Translated: CASSFAGGIGTEAFF.

The J gene is TRBJ2-1, the V gene TRBV10-3; TRBD2 matches 9 bases. The CDR3 runs to 16 residues. Trimming cost V 0 bases and J 5 bases; bases outside gene matches: 5. Germline V gene lookup returns CDR1 ENHRY and CDR2 SYGVKD. CDR3 nucleotide sequence: TGTGCCATCAGTGAGTCGAAAGCGGGAGGAAACAATGAGCAGTTCTTC. Amino acid sequence: CAISESKAGGNNEQFF.

V is TRBV2 and J is TRBJ2-3; 7 bases map to TRBD1. Trimming cost V 3 bases and J 2 bases; bases outside gene matches: 2. The CDR3 has 14 amino acids. Germline assignment: CDR1 SNHLY and CDR2 FYNNEI. CDR3 sequence: CASSDRGNTDTQYF. CDR3 sequence (DNA): TGTGCCAGCAGTGACAGGGGGAACACAGATACGCAGTATTTT.

This clone was found a few times. V usage is TRBV12-5 and J usage is TRBJ1-1; D unclear. V lost 1 base and J 1 base, leaving 7 bases between the germline ends. Germline lookup yields CDR1 LGHNT and CDR2 FRNRAP. The CDR3 length is 14 residues. The CDR3 DNA sequence: TGTGCTAGTGGTTTGGGTGGGAGGAACACTGAAGCTTTCTTT. It specifies CASGLGGRNTEAFF.

In this sample, this clone turned up a few times. This chain joins TRBV4-1 and TRBJ2-1; TRBD2 aligns across 12 bases. With 5 bases clipped from V and 8 bases from J, the junction kept 7 bases outside the gene matches. The V gene's germline CDR1 is MGHRA and CDR2 YSYEKL. The CDR3 runs to 15 residues. The CDR3 protein is CASSTSLAGGHEQFF. The CDR3 DNA reads TGCGCCAGCAGCACCTCACTAGCGGGAGGTCATGAGCAGTTCTTC.

This clone was seen only once. The V gene is TRBV21-1, the J gene TRBJ1-3. TRBV21-1 is described as a pseudogene. The CDR3 runs to 13 residues. CDR3 in DNA: TGTGCCAGCGGAGTCAGCTTCATCCGCCCCATATATTTT. Translating it yields CASGVSFIRPIYF.

The V and J genes are TRBV9 and TRBJ2-3; D might be TRBD1 (6 bases). CDR3 size: 14 residues. Germline V gene data show CDR1 as SGDLS and CDR2 as YYNGEE. Deletions cut 4 bases from V and 0 bases from J, with 9 bases between. The CDR3 here is CASSPGQSTDTQYF. CDR3 sequence (DNA): TGTGCCAGCAGCCCGGGACAAAGCACAGATACGCAGTATTTT.

This clone was observed a handful of times. The chain recombines TRBV5-1 with TRBJ2-3; 15 bases line up with TRBD2. Germline V gene lookup returns CDR1 SGHRS and CDR2 YFSETQ. The CDR3 has 18 residues. Losses at the gene ends were 5 bases for V and 2 bases for J; bases not matched to a gene: 9. The CDR3 reads CASRKTGLAGGTTDTQYF. CDR3 DNA sequence: TGCGCCAGCAGGAAAACGGGACTAGCGGGAGGAACCACAGATACGCAGTATTTT.